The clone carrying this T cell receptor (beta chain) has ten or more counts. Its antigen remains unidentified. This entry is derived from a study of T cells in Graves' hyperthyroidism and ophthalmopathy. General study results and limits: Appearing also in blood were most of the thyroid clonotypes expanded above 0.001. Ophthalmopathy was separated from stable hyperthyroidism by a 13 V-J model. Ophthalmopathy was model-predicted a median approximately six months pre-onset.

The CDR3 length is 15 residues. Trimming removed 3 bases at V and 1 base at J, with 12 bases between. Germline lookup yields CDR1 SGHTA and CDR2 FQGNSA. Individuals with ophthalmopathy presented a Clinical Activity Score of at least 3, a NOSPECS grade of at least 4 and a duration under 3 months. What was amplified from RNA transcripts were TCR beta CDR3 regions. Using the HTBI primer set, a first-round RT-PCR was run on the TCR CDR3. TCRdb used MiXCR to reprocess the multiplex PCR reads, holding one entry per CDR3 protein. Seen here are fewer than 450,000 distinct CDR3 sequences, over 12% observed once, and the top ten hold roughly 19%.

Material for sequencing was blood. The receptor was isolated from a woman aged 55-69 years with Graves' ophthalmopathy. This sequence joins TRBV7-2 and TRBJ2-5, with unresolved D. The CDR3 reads CASSLLGTRQETQYF. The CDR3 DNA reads TGTGCCAGCAGCTTGCTCGGAACACGCCAAGAGACCCAGTACTTC.